One TCR beta chain is described in this entry. The clone's antigen remains unknown. No clone much larger than this one lies a single base away; base qualities are absent. From the cysteine through the phenylalanine, the CDR3 covers 11 amino acids. Here the CDR3 DNA is all that survives: 33 bases in frame from base 1. Reading the germline V gene gives CDR1 SGHTA and CDR2 FQGNSA. Trimming costs V 2 bases and J 5 bases, and their ends lie 3 bases apart. Whole blood was collected in K2EDTA tubes by collaborating institutions according to the institutions' own protocols. Collaborator samples were shipped for TCRbeta analysis as frozen whole blood, isolated PBMCs, or DNA extracted from either sample type. TCRbeta CDR3 regions were amplified from genomic DNA using the immunoSEQ Assay, a bias-controlled multiplex PCR. The paper's data handling went like this. Nucleated cell counts per sample were estimated from amplification of reference gene primers within the assay. Sequence reads were collapsed and filtered to measure the absolute abundance of every unique TCRbeta CDR3 rearrangement. For each sample, productive Simpson clonality was calculated by taking the square root of Simpson's diversity index across productive rearrangements. This is the immuneACCESS table as TCRdb keeps it, with only in-frame sequences that have V and J called. A part of the clones is gone; compared with another copy, unresolved V genes explain less than half, and the rest is unexplained. That table supplies the V and J calls and clone size; D and trimming were determined from the DNA. In this sample the table shows some 220,000 clones, roughly 84% of which occur a single time. 2% to 2.5% of the sample rests with the top ten.

This specimen comes from a study of blood T cell repertoires in COVID-19 (dated by TCRdb to the early 2020s). In the study overall: Collaborator samples came from the United States, Italy and Spain and covered acute and convalescent phases of COVID-19. The material from the prospective study consisted of cDNA or gDNA derived from T cells, B-cell-depleted T cells, or PBMCs. The dataset comprised deeply sampled blood TCRbeta repertoires from subjects exposed to, actively infected with, or recovered from COVID-19. The repertoires were released in a freely available public database intended as a resource for research on the immune response to SARS-CoV-2. The samples were drawn from two sources: the first 160 participants of the ongoing ImmuneRACE study, and fewer than 1,500 subjects contributed by 6 global collaborators. Nearly every sample came with metadata listing a de-identified subject ID, COVID-19 status, age in years and sex. Where HLA class I and class II types were available, the types were taken from metadata supplied by the sample provider, not from assay-based typing. The full study reports these points: How much clinical and demographic metadata was included differed by source and by participant, and the metadata was provided uncurated.

This receptor was obtained from a woman aged 55 to 70 with acute or convalescent COVID-19. Sequencing was done on a sample of peripheral blood. The receptor chain draws on TRBV7-2 and TRBJ1-2; there is no confident call for the D gene. For the CDR3, the sequence is CASSLSYGYTF. The bases are TGTGCCAGCAGCTTATCGTATGGCTACACCTTC.